These T cell receptor beta chains were read from a single sample in a study of control samples from healthy donors and cancer patients. Profiled with immunoSEQ multiplex PCR; TCRdb holds only in-frame clones, not every one. Here the sample spans about 170,000 clones, around 93% being singletons. Sequenced input: blood. The receptors come from a woman in her sixties or seventies in good health. The CDR3 runs from the conserved cysteine through the conserved F or W. A D gene is named only where the DNA matches it firmly. Not all rows give a size; the values are once, few, many and, for expanded clones, a class.

CDR3aa: CAISESTGGGETQYF
CDR3nt: TGTGCCATCAGTGAGTCTACAGGGGGCGGGGAGACCCAGTACTTC
d_gene: TRBD1
v_gene: TRBV10-3
abundance: NA
j_gene: TRBJ2-5

CDR3aa: CASIPGTGEAFF
CDR3nt: TGTGCCAGCATTCCCGGGACAGGTGAAGCTTTCTTT
d_gene: TRBD1
v_gene: TRBV27
abundance: NA
j_gene: TRBJ1-1

CDR3aa: CSASGGSYSGNTIYF
CDR3nt: TGCAGTGCTAGTGGCGGGTCCTACTCTGGAAACACCATATATTTT
d_gene: NA
v_gene: TRBV20-1
abundance: NA
j_gene: TRBJ1-3

CDR3aa: CSVDLGQGVETQYF
CDR3nt: TGCAGCGTTGACCTAGGACAGGGGGTTGAGACCCAGTACTTC
d_gene: TRBD1
v_gene: TRBV29-1
abundance: NA
j_gene: TRBJ2-5

CDR3aa: CASTALIRGKENIQYF
CDR3nt: TGTGCCAGCACGGCCCTAATCAGGGGGAAGGAAAACATTCAGTACTTC
d_gene: TRBD1
v_gene: TRBV7-8
abundance: NA
j_gene: TRBJ2-4

CDR3aa: CASSISSGAYEQYF
CDR3nt: TGTGCCAGTAGTATTTCTAGCGGGGCCTACGAGCAGTACTTC
d_gene: TRBD2
v_gene: TRBV19
abundance: once
j_gene: TRBJ2-7

CDR3aa: CASSYRGQGHSPLHF
CDR3nt: TGTGCCAGCAGTTACAGGGGACAGGGTCATTCACCCCTCCACTTT
d_gene: TRBD1
v_gene: TRBV6-2/TRBV6-3
abundance: once
j_gene: TRBJ1-6

CDR3aa: CASSQLSGAVEAFF
CDR3nt: TGTGCCAGCAGCCAGCTGTCGGGGGCCGTTGAAGCTTTCTTT
d_gene: NA
v_gene: TRBV7-2
abundance: NA
j_gene: TRBJ1-1

CDR3aa: CASSFGSLRETQYF
CDR3nt: TGTGCCAGCAGCTTCGGTAGCCTACGAGAGACCCAGTACTTC
d_gene: NA
v_gene: TRBV7-9
abundance: NA
j_gene: TRBJ2-5

CDR3aa: CASSLVPDKWYTEAFF
CDR3nt: TGCGCCAGCAGCTTGGTGCCGGACAAGTGGTACACTGAAGCTTTCTTT
d_gene: NA
v_gene: TRBV5-1
abundance: once
j_gene: TRBJ1-1

CDR3aa: CASSLWKANTGELFF
CDR3nt: TGTGCCAGCAGTTTATGGAAGGCGAACACCGGGGAGCTGTTTTTT
d_gene: NA
v_gene: TRBV28
abundance: once
j_gene: TRBJ2-2

CDR3aa: CASRWQPGKNTEAFF
CDR3nt: TGTGCCAGCAGGTGGCAGCCAGGCAAGAACACTGAAGCTTTCTTT
d_gene: NA
v_gene: TRBV2
abundance: once
j_gene: TRBJ1-1

CDR3aa: CASSISGGLRETQYF
CDR3nt: TGTGCCAGTAGTATATCCGGAGGGCTAAGAGAGACCCAGTACTTC
d_gene: NA
v_gene: TRBV19
abundance: NA
j_gene: TRBJ2-5

CDR3aa: CASSLEGGEAFF
CDR3nt: TGTGCCAGCAGCTTAGAAGGAGGGGAAGCTTTCTTT
d_gene: NA
v_gene: TRBV11-3
abundance: NA
j_gene: TRBJ1-1

CDR3aa: CASSYRGGNQPQHF
CDR3nt: TGTGCCAGCAGTTACAGGGGGGGCAATCAGCCCCAGCATTTT
d_gene: NA
v_gene: TRBV6-5
abundance: NA
j_gene: TRBJ1-5

CDR3aa: CSVRREGYGYTF
CDR3nt: TGCAGCGTTCGGAGAGAGGGCTATGGCTACACCTTC
d_gene: NA
v_gene: TRBV29-1
abundance: NA
j_gene: TRBJ1-2

CDR3aa: CATQDRAVGPQHF
CDR3nt: TGTGCCACCCAGGACAGGGCGGTAGGGCCCCAGCATTTT
d_gene: TRBD1
v_gene: TRBV19
abundance: NA
j_gene: TRBJ1-5

CDR3aa: CASSQDHPLGGTPYEQYF
CDR3nt: TGCGCCAGCAGCCAAGATCACCCGTTGGGGGGAACACCCTACGAGCAGTACTTC
d_gene: NA
v_gene: TRBV4-1
abundance: NA
j_gene: TRBJ2-7

CDR3aa: CASSDTGEWQPQHF
CDR3nt: TGTGCCAGCAGTGATACAGGGGAATGGCAGCCCCAGCATTTT
d_gene: TRBD1
v_gene: TRBV25-1
abundance: few
j_gene: TRBJ1-5

CDR3aa: CASSRGGSSGNTIYF
CDR3nt: TGTGCCAGCAGTAGAGGGGGTAGCTCTGGAAACACCATATATTTT
d_gene: NA
v_gene: TRBV27
abundance: few
j_gene: TRBJ1-3

CDR3aa: CASRYTGGTEAFF
CDR3nt: TGTGCCAGCAGATACACGGGGGGCACTGAAGCTTTCTTT
d_gene: NA
v_gene: TRBV6-5
abundance: NA
j_gene: TRBJ1-1

CDR3aa: CASSENRGGVEKLFF
CDR3nt: TGTGCCAGCAGTGAAAACAGGGGGGGAGTCGAAAAACTGTTTTTT
d_gene: TRBD1
v_gene: TRBV25-1
abundance: NA
j_gene: TRBJ1-4

CDR3aa: CASSQDYLDGEQFF
CDR3nt: TGCGCCAGCAGCCAAGATTACCTCGACGGTGAGCAGTTCTTC
d_gene: NA
v_gene: TRBV4-3
abundance: NA
j_gene: TRBJ2-1

CDR3aa: CASSRGQGNSPLHF
CDR3nt: TGTGCCAGTAGTAGGGGACAGGGAAATTCACCCCTCCACTTT
d_gene: TRBD1
v_gene: TRBV19
abundance: NA
j_gene: TRBJ1-6

CDR3aa: CASGLGIQPQHF
CDR3nt: TGTGCTAGTGGTTTGGGGATCCAGCCCCAGCATTTT
d_gene: NA
v_gene: TRBV12-5
abundance: once
j_gene: TRBJ1-5

CDR3aa: CASLPGQDQPQHF
CDR3nt: TGTGCCAGCCTCCCGGGGCAGGATCAGCCCCAGCATTTT
d_gene: NA
v_gene: TRBV18
abundance: NA
j_gene: TRBJ1-5

CDR3aa: CASSFQGDGSPLHF
CDR3nt: TGCGCCAGCAGCTTTCAAGGGGATGGCTCACCCCTCCACTTT
d_gene: NA
v_gene: TRBV5-1
abundance: NA
j_gene: TRBJ1-6

CDR3aa: CASSYSIARGNSPLHF
CDR3nt: TGTGCCAGCAGTTACTCGATCGCCAGAGGAAATTCACCCCTCCACTTT
d_gene: NA
v_gene: TRBV6-5
abundance: once
j_gene: TRBJ1-6

CDR3aa: CATSRGTVTDTQYF
CDR3nt: TGTGCCACGTCACGAGGGACAGTCACAGATACGCAGTATTTT
d_gene: TRBD1
v_gene: TRBV13
abundance: NA
j_gene: TRBJ2-3

CDR3aa: CASRRGKIAGIQYF
CDR3nt: TGTGCCAGCAGAAGGGGGAAGATTGCAGGCATTCAGTACTTC
d_gene: NA
v_gene: TRBV6-5
abundance: NA
j_gene: TRBJ2-4

CDR3aa: CASSQSGSYEQYF
CDR3nt: TGTGCCAGCAGCCAGTCAGGGAGCTACGAGCAGTACTTC
d_gene: NA
v_gene: TRBV6-2/TRBV6-3
abundance: NA
j_gene: TRBJ2-7

CDR3aa: CASSPLAGIPDTQYF
CDR3nt: TGTGCCAGCAGCCCCCTAGCGGGGATACCCGATACGCAGTATTTT
d_gene: TRBD2
v_gene: TRBV7-2
abundance: NA
j_gene: TRBJ2-3

CDR3aa: CASSLIGTGWKSPLHF
CDR3nt: TGTGCCAGCAGCTTAATTGGAACAGGGTGGAAGTCACCCCTCCACTTT
d_gene: NA
v_gene: TRBV7-9
abundance: once
j_gene: TRBJ1-6

CDR3aa: CASSIKWQGHQPQHF
CDR3nt: TGTGCCAGTAGTATTAAATGGCAGGGTCATCAGCCCCAGCATTTT
d_gene: NA
v_gene: TRBV19
abundance: NA
j_gene: TRBJ1-5

CDR3aa: CASSLQLDQPQHF
CDR3nt: TGTGCCAGCAGCTTACAGCTAGATCAGCCCCAGCATTTT
d_gene: NA
v_gene: TRBV7-9
abundance: NA
j_gene: TRBJ1-5

CDR3aa: CASSLVILQGSPLHF
CDR3nt: TGTGCCAGCAGCTTAGTAATTCTCCAGGGTTCACCCCTCCACTTT
d_gene: NA
v_gene: TRBV7-2
abundance: NA
j_gene: TRBJ1-6

CDR3aa: CASSPFARTGNSYEQYF
CDR3nt: TGTGCCAGCTCACCCTTCGCCCGGACAGGGAATTCCTACGAGCAGTACTTC
d_gene: TRBD1
v_gene: TRBV18
abundance: NA
j_gene: TRBJ2-7

CDR3aa: CASSLDRDYGYTF
CDR3nt: TGTGCCAGCAGTCTTGACAGGGACTATGGCTACACCTTC
d_gene: TRBD1
v_gene: TRBV2
abundance: NA
j_gene: TRBJ1-2

CDR3aa: CASSPEGATGELFF
CDR3nt: TGCGCCAGCAGTCCAGAGGGAGCCACCGGGGAGCTGTTTTTT
d_gene: NA
v_gene: TRBV5-1
abundance: NA
j_gene: TRBJ2-2

CDR3aa: CASSLASGGWVPQSYNEQFF
CDR3nt: TGTGCCAGCAGTTTAGCCTCAGGCGGTTGGGTCCCCCAGTCCTACAATGAGCAGTTCTTC
d_gene: NA
v_gene: TRBV27
abundance: once
j_gene: TRBJ2-1

CDR3aa: CASSYGVSPLHF
CDR3nt: TGTGCCAGCAGTTACGGGGTCTCACCCCTCCACTTT
d_gene: NA
v_gene: TRBV6-2/TRBV6-3
abundance: NA
j_gene: TRBJ1-6

CDR3aa: CAISESQDFSYEQYF
CDR3nt: TGTGCCATCAGTGAGTCTCAGGATTTCTCCTACGAGCAGTACTTC
d_gene: NA
v_gene: TRBV10-3
abundance: once
j_gene: TRBJ2-7

CDR3aa: CASSLDPNGGRNIQYF
CDR3nt: TGTGCCAGCAGCTTAGATCCGAATGGGGGCCGGAACATTCAGTACTTC
d_gene: NA
v_gene: TRBV11-2
abundance: NA
j_gene: TRBJ2-4

CDR3aa: CSVSQGRDRNYGYTF
CDR3nt: TGCAGCGTTTCCCAAGGCCGGGATAGGAACTATGGCTACACCTTC
d_gene: NA
v_gene: TRBV29-1
abundance: NA
j_gene: TRBJ1-2

CDR3aa: CASSLGSQGRQSPLHF
CDR3nt: TGTGCCAGCAGCTTAGGGTCTCAGGGGCGACAGTCACCCCTCCACTTT
d_gene: NA
v_gene: TRBV7-9
abundance: NA
j_gene: TRBJ1-6

CDR3aa: CASSFGTAYSNQPQHF
CDR3nt: TGTGCCAGCAGCTTTGGGACAGCTTATAGCAATCAGCCCCAGCATTTT
d_gene: TRBD1
v_gene: TRBV7-2
abundance: NA
j_gene: TRBJ1-5

CDR3aa: CASRDTGISGNTIYF
CDR3nt: TGTGCCAGCAGAGATACAGGGATCTCTGGAAACACCATATATTTT
d_gene: NA
v_gene: TRBV6-5
abundance: NA
j_gene: TRBJ1-3

CDR3aa: CASSSTGGRNQPQHF
CDR3nt: TGTGCCAGCAGTAGTACAGGGGGCAGGAATCAGCCCCAGCATTTT
d_gene: TRBD1
v_gene: TRBV6-2/TRBV6-3
abundance: NA
j_gene: TRBJ1-5

CDR3aa: CASSESTDTQYF
CDR3nt: TGCGCCAGCAGTGAGAGCACAGATACGCAGTATTTT
d_gene: NA
v_gene: TRBV10-2
abundance: NA
j_gene: TRBJ2-3

CDR3aa: CAWSEGERAEAFF
CDR3nt: TGTGCCTGGAGTGAAGGGGAAAGGGCTGAAGCTTTCTTT
d_gene: NA
v_gene: TRBV30
abundance: NA
j_gene: TRBJ1-1

CDR3aa: CASSQGSGTNTGELFF
CDR3nt: TGCGCCAGCAGCCAGGGAAGCGGGACCAACACCGGGGAGCTGTTTTTT
d_gene: TRBD2
v_gene: TRBV4-3
abundance: NA
j_gene: TRBJ2-2

CDR3aa: CASTRQGGTGELFF
CDR3nt: TGTGCCAGTACCCGACAGGGAGGCACCGGGGAGCTGTTTTTT
d_gene: NA
v_gene: TRBV19
abundance: NA
j_gene: TRBJ2-2